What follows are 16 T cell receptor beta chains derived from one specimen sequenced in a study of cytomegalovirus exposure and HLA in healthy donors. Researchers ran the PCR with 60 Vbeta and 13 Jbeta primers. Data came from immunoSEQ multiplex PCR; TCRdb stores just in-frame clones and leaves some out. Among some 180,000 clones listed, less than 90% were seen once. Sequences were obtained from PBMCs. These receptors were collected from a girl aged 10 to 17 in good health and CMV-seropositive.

The CDR3 loop reads CATSDPSGRKYQETQYF. In nucleotides, the CDR3 is TGTGCCACCTCCGATCCTAGCGGGAGGAAATACCAAGAGACCCAGTACTTC. The chain recombines TRBV10-3 with TRBJ2-5, with TRBD2 matching 11 bases. From germline, CDR1 is ENHRY and CDR2 SYGVKD. The ends lost 10 bases at V and 0 bases at J; junction bases unmatched: 13. The CDR3 has 17 residues.

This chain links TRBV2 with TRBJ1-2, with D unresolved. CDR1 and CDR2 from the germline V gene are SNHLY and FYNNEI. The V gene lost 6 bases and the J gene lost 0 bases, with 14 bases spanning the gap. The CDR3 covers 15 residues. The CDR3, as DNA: TGTGCCAGCAGACCCCTTGGGGAGACTAACTATGGCTACACCTTC. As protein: CASRPLGETNYGYTF.

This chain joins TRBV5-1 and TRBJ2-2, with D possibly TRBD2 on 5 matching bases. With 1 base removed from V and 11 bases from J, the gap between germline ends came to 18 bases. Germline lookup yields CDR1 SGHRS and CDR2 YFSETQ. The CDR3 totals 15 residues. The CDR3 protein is CASSLSQIPTGELFF. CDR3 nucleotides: TGCGCCAGCAGCTTGTCACAGATCCCGACGGGAGAGCTGTTTTTT.

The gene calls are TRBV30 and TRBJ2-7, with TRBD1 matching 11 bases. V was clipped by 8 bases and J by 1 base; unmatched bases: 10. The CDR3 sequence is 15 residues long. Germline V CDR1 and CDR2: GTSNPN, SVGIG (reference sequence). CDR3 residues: CAGEGGTGGSYEQYF. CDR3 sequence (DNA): TGTGCCGGGGAAGGTGGGACAGGGGGTTCCTACGAGCAGTACTTC.

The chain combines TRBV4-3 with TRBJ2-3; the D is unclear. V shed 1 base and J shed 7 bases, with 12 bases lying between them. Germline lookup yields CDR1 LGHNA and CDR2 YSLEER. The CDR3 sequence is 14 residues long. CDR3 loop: CASSQGRTSNTQYF. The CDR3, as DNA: TGCGCCAGCAGCCAAGGGAGAACGAGTAATACGCAGTATTTT.

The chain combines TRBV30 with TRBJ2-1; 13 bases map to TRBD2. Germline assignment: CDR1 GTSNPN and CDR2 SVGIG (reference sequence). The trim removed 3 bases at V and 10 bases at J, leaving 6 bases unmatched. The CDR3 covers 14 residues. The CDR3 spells CAWRVGLAGLEQFF. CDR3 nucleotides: TGTGCCTGGAGGGTGGGACTAGCGGGACTGGAGCAGTTCTTC.

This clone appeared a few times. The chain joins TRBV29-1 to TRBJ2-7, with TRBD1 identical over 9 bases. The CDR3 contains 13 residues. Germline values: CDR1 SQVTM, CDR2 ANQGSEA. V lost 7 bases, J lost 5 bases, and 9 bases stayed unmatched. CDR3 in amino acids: CSGGRDRVHEQYF. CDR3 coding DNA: TGCAGCGGGGGCCGGGACAGGGTCCACGAGCAGTACTTC.

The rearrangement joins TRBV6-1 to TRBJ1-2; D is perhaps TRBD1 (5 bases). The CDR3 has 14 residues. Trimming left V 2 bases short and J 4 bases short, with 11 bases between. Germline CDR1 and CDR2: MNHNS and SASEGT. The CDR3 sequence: CASSERRQSYGYTF. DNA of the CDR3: TGTGCCAGCAGTGAAAGGAGACAGTCCTATGGCTACACCTTC.

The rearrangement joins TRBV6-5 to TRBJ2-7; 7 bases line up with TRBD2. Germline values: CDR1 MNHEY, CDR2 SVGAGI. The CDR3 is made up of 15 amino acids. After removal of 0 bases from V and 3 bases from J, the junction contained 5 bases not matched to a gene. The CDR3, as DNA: TGTGCCAGCAGTTACTCGGCTAGCGGATACTACGAGCAGTACTTC. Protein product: CASSYSASGYYEQYF.

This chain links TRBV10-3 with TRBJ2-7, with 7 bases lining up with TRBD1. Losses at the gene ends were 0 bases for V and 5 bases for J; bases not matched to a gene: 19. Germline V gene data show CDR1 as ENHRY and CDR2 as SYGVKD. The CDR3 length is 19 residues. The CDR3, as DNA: TGTGCCATCAGTGAGTCGTCCGGGACAGAAGGGAAGATTGCCCACGAGCAGTACTTC. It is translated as CAISESSGTEGKIAHEQYF.

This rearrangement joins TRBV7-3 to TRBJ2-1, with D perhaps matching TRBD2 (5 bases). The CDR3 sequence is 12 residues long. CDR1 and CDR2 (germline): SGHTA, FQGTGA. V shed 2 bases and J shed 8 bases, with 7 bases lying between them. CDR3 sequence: CASSLYGDEQFF. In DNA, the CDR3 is TGTGCCAGCAGCTTATACGGGGATGAGCAGTTCTTC.

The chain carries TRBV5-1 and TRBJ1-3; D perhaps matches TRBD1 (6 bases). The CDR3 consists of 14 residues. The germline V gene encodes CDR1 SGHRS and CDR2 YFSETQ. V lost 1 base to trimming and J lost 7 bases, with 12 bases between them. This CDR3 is CASSLTGLVNTIYF. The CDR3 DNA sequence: TGCGCCAGCAGCTTGACAGGGCTCGTGAACACCATATATTTT.

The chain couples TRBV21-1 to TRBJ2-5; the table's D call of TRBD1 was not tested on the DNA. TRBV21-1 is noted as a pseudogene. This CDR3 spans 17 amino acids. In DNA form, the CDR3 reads TGTGCCAGCAGCAAAGGGGGGGGGACAGGGATCCAAGAGACCCAGTACTTC. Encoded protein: CASSKGGGTGIQETQYF.

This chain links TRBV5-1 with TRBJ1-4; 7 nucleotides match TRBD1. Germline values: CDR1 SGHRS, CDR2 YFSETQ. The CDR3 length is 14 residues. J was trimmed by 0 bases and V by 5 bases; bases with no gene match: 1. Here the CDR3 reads CASRTGATNEKLFF. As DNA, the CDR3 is TGCGCCAGCAGAACAGGGGCAACTAATGAAAAACTGTTTTTT.

Written as DNA, the CDR3 is TGTGCCACGGACTCCCGTCGTTACGAGCAGTACTTC. It translates to CATDSRRYEQYF. The gene calls are TRBV6-1 and TRBJ2-7; TRBD2 might be the D (5 bases). Germline CDR1 MNHNS, CDR2 SASEGT. The V end was cut by 10 bases, the J end by 4 bases, with 14 bases between. The CDR3 runs 12 residues.

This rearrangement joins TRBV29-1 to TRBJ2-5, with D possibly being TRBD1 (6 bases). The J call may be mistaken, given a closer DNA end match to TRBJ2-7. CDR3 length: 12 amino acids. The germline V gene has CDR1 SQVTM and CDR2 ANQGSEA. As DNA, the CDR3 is TGCAGCGTTGAAGGGGACACCTACGAGCAGTACTTC. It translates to CSVEGDTYEQYF.